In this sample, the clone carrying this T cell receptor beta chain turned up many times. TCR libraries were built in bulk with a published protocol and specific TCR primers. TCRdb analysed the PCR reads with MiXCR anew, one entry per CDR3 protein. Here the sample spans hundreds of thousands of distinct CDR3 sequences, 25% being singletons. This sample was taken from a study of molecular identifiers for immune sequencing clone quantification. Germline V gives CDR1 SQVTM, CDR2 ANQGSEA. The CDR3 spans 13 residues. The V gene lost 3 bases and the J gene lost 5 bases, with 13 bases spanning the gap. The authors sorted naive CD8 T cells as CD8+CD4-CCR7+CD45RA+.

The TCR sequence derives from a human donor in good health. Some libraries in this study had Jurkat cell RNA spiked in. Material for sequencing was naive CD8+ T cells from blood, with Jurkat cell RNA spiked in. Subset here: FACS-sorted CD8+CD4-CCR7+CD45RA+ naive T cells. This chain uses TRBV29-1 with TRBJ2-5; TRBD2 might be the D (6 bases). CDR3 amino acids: CSVDWRDRETQYF. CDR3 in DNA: TGCAGCGTTGACTGGCGGGATCGTGAGACCCAGTACTTC.